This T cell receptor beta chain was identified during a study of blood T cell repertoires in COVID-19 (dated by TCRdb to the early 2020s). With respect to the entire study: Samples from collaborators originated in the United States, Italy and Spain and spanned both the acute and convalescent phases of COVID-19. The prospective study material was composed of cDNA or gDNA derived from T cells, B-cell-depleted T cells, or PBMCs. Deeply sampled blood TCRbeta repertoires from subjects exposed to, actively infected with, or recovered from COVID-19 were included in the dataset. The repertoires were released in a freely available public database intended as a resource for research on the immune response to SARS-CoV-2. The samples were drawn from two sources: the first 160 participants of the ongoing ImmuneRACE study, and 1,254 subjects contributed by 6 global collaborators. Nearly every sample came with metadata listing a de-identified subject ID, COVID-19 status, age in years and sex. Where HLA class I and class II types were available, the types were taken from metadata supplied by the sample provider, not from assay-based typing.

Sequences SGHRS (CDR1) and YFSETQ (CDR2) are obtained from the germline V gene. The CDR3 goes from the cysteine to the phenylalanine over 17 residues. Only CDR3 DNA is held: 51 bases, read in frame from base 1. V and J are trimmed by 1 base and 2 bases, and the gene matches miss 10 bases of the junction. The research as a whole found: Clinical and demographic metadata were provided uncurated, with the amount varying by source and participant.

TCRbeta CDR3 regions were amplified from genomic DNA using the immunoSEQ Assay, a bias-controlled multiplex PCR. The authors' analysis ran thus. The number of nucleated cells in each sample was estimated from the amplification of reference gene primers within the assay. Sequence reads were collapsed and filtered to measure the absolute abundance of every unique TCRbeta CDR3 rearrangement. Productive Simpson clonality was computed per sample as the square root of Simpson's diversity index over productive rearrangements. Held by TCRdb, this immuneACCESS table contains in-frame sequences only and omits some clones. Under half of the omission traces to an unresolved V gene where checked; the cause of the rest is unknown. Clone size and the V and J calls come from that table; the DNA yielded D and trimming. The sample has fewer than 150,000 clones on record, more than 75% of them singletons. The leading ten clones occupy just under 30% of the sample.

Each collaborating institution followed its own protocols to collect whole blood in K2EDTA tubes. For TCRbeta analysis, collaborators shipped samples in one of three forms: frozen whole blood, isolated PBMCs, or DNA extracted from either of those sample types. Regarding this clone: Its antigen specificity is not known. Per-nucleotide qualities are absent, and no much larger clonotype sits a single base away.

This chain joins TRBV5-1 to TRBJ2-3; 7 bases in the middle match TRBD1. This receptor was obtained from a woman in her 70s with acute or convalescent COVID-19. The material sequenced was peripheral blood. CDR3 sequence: CASSLRGGGSVTDTQYF. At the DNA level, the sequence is TGCGCCAGCAGCTTGCGAGGGGGCGGGTCAGTCACAGATACGCAGTATTTT.